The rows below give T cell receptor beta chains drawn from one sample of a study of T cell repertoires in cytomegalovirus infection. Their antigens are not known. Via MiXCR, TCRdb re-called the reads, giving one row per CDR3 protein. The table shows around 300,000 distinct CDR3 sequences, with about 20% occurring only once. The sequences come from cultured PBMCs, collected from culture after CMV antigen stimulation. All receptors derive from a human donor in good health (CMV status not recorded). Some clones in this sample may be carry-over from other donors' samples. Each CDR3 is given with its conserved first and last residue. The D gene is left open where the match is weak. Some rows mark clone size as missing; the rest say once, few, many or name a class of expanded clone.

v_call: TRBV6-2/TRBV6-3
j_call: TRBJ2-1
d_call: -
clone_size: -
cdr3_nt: TGTGCCAGCAGTTACTCGAAGTTGTCCCCCGGCTTGATGCAGTTCTTC
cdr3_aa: CASSYSKLSPGLMQFF

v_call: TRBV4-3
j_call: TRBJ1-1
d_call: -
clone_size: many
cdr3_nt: TGCGCCAGCAGCCAAGATTGGGAGGGGAACACTGAAGCTTTCTTT
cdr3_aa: CASSQDWEGNTEAFF

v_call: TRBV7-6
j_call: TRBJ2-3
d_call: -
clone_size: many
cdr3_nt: TGTGCCAGCAGCGGGACTTATTCTAGCACAGATACGCAGTATTTT
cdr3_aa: CASSGTYSSTDTQYF

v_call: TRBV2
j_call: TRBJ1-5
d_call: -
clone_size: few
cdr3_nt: TGTGCCAGCAGTGAGAGGGACAACAATCAGCCCCAGCATTTT
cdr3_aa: CASSERDNNQPQHF

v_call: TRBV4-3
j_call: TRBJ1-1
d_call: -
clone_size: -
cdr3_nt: TGCGCCAGCAGCCAGGACCCCGAGCGGAACACTGAAGCTTTCTTT
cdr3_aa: CASSQDPERNTEAFF

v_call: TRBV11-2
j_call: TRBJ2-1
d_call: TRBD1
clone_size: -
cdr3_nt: TGTGCCAGCAGCCCTTACGGGACAGGGAACAATGAGCAGTTCTTC
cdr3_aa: CASSPYGTGNNEQFF

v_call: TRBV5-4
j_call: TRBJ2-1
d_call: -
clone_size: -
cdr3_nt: TGTGCCAGCAGCTTGTATAGCGGAGGGGGCAATGAGCAGTTCTTC
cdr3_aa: CASSLYSGGGNEQFF

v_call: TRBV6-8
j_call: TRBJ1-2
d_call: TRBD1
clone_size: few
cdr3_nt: TGTGCCAGCAGTTACTCGGGCCGGGACAGGGGAGGGGGCTACACCTTC
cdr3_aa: CASSYSGRDRGGGYTF

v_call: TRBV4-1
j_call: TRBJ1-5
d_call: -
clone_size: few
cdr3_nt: TGTGCCAGCAGCCAATTGGCGGGGAGTCCACCCCAGCATTTT
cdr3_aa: CASSQLAGSPPQHF

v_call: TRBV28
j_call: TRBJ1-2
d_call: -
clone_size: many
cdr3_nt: TGTGCCAGCAGTTTATCCAGGGTCACCTATGGCTACACCTTC
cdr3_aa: CASSLSRVTYGYTF

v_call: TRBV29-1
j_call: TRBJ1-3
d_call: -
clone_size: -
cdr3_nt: TGCAGCGTGGCGGTCGCGAATACTGGAAACACCATATATTTT
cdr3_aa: CSVAVANTGNTIYF

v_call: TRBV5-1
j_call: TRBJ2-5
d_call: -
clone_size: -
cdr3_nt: TGCGCCAGCAGCGCCTTATCCGGGATCGGAGAGACCCAGTACTTC
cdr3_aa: CASSALSGIGETQYF

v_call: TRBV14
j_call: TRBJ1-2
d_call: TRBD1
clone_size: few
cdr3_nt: TGTGCCAGCAGCCCCCACCCAAGCCCGGGGACAGCTAACTATGGCTACACCTTC
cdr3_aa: CASSPHPSPGTANYGYTF

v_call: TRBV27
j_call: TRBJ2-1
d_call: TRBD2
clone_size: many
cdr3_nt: TGTGCCAGCAGTTTACTTAGCGGGAGCTCCTACAATGAGCAGTTCTTC
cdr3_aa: CASSLLSGSSYNEQFF

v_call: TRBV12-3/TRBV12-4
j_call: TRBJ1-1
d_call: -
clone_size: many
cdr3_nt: TGTGCCAGCAGTCGACAGGCTTCGATGAACACTGAAGCTTTCTTT
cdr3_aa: CASSRQASMNTEAFF

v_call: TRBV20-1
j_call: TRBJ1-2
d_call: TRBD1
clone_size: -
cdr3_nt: TGCAGTGCTAGAGATGCGGGACAGGGGACGGGCTACACCTTC
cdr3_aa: CSARDAGQGTGYTF

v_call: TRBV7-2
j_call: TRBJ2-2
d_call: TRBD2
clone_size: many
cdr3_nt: TGTGCCAGCAGCGTCGTAGCGGGAAACACCGGGGAGCTGTTTTTT
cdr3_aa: CASSVVAGNTGELFF

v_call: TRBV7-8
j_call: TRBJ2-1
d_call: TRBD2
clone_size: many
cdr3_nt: TGTGCCAGCAGCTTAAACCTCCAGCGGGAGCCCCCTGACGGTGAGCAGTTCTTC
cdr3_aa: CASSLNLQREPPDGEQFF

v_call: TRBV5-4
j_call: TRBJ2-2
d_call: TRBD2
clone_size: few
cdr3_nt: TGTGCCAGCAGCAGCTTCCGACTAGCGGGAACCGGGGAGCTGTTTTTT
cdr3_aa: CASSSFRLAGTGELFF

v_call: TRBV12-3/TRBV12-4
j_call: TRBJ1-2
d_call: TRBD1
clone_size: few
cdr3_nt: TGTGCCAGCAGGGGTACCCGGACAGGCCTAAGGGGCTACACCTTC
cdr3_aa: CASRGTRTGLRGYTF

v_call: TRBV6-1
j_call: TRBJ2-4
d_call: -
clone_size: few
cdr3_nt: TGTGCCAGCATCGAAAGGGGGAGGGCAGCCCCCAAAAAAAACATTCAGTACTTC
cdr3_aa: CASIERGRAAPKKNIQYF

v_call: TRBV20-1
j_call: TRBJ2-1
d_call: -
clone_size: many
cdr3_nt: TGCAGTGCTGTCCATCGGAGAGGCTCCTACAATGAGCAGTTCTTC
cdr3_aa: CSAVHRRGSYNEQFF

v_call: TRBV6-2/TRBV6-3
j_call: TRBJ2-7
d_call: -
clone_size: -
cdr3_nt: TGTGCCAGCAGTTACCCGACCCCGCTGCGTGGACAGCCGAATTCCTACGAGCAGTACTTC
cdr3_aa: CASSYPTPLRGQPNSYEQYF

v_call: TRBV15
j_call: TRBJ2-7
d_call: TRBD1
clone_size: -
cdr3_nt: TGTGCCACCAGCAGAGCCCGGGACAGGGTCTCCTACGAGCAGTACTTC
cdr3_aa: CATSRARDRVSYEQYF

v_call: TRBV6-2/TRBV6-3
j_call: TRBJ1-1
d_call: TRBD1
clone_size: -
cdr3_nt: TGTGCCAGCAGTTACATCGAGACAGGGGGCCGGAGAGCTTTCTTT
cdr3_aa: CASSYIETGGRRAFF

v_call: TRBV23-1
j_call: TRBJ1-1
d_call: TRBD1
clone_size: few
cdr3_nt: TGCGCCAGCAGTCAATCAGGGACAGGGAGCATGAACACTGAAGCTTTCTTT
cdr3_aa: CASSQSGTGSMNTEAFF

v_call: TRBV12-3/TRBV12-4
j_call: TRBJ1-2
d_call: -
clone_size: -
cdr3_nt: TGTGCCAGCAGTTTACCGGGGCTCTATGGCTACACCTTC
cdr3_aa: CASSLPGLYGYTF

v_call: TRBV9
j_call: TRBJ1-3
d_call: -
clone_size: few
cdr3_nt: TGTGCCAGCAGCGTGAAGGACCTCCTCTCTGGAAACACCATATATTTT
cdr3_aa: CASSVKDLLSGNTIYF

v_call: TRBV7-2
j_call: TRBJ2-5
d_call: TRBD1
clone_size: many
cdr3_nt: TGTGCCAGCAGCCCACGGACAGGGGAGGAGACCCAGTACTTC
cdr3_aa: CASSPRTGEETQYF

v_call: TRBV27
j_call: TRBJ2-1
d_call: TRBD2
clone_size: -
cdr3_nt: TGTGCCAGCAGTTTACTTTGGACTAGCGGGAGCGATGAGCAGTTCTTC
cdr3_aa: CASSLLWTSGSDEQFF

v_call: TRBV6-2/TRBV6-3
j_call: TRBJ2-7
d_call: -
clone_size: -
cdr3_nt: TGTGCCAGCAGTTGGAGCTACGAGCAGTACTTC
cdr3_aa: CASSWSYEQYF

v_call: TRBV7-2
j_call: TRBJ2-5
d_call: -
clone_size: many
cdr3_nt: TGTGCCAGCGGCCATAGGGGAGGGGGGCCCGGGGCCCAGTACTTC
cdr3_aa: CASGHRGGGPGAQYF

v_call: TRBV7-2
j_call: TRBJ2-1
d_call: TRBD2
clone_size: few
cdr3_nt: TGTGCCAGCGGGTCTCGGGGACTAAGCAATGAGCAGTTCTTC
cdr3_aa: CASGSRGLSNEQFF

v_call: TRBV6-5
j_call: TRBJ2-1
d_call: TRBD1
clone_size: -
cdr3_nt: TGTGCCAGCAGCGCCGGGACAGGGATTTATAATGAGCAGTTCTTC
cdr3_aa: CASSAGTGIYNEQFF

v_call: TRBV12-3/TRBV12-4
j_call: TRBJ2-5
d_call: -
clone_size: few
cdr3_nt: TGTGCCAGCAGTCCCGGGGACCCTTACCAAGAGACCCAGTACTTC
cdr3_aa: CASSPGDPYQETQYF

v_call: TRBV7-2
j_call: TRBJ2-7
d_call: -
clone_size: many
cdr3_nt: TGTGCCAGCAGCTTCGACAGTTCCTACGAGCAGTACTTC
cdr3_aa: CASSFDSSYEQYF

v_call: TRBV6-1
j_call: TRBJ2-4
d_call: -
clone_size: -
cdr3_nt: TGTGCCAGCAGCCGTTCAGGCCGGATAGCCAAAAACATTCAGTACTTC
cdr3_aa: CASSRSGRIAKNIQYF

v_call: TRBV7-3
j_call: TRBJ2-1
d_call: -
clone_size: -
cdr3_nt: TGTGCCAGCAGCTCTAGTCATGAGCAGTTCTTC
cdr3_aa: CASSSSHEQFF

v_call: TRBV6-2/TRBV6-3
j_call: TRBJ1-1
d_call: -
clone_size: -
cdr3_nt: TGTGCCAGCAGTTACTCGATAGGGGGACACACTGAAGCTTTCTTT
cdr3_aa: CASSYSIGGHTEAFF

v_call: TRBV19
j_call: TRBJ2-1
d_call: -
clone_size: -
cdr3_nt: TGTGCCAGTAGTATAGACGGCGGATTTACCTACAATGAGCAGTTCTTC
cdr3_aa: CASSIDGGFTYNEQFF

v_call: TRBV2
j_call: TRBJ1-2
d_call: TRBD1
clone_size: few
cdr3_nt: TGTGCCAGCAGGGACAGGGTTTTGTATGGCTACACCTTC
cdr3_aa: CASRDRVLYGYTF

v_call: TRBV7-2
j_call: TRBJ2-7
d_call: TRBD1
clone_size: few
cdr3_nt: TGTGCCAGCAGCTCACAGGGGCGTCGGTACGAGCAGTACTTC
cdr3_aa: CASSSQGRRYEQYF

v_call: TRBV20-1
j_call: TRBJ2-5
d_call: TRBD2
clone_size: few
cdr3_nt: TGCAGTGCTAGATGGACTAGCGGGAGTTGGGAGACCCAGTACTTC
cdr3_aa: CSARWTSGSWETQYF

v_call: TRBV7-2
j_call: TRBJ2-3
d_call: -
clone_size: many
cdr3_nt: TGTGCCAGCAGCTTTTACGGCCCCGGGGAAGATACGCAGTATTTT
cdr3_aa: CASSFYGPGEDTQYF

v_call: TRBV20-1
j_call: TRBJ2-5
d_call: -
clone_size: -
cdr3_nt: TGCAGTGCTAGAACTAATAGCGGTAGGGCGGAGACCCAGTACTTC
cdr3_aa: CSARTNSGRAETQYF

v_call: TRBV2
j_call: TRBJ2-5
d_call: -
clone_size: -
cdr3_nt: TGTGCCACCAGACAGGGAGGGGAGACCCAGTACTTC
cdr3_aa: CATRQGGETQYF

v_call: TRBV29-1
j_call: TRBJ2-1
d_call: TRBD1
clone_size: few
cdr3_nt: TGCAGCGTTGAGGGACAGGTGTATGAGCAGTTCTTC
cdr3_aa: CSVEGQVYEQFF

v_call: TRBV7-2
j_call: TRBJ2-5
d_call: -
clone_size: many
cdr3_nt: TGTGCCAGCAGCTCCTCTCGGGCGCAAGAGACCCAGTACTTC
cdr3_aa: CASSSSRAQETQYF

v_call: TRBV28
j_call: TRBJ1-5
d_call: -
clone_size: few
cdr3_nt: TGTGCCAGCAGTTTCTGGGGAGGGAAGTTGAATCAGCCCCAGCATTTT
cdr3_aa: CASSFWGGKLNQPQHF

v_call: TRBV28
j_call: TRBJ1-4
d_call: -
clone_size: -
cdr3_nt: TGTGCCAGCCGGGACGATAATGAAAAACTGTTTTTT
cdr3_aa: CASRDDNEKLFF

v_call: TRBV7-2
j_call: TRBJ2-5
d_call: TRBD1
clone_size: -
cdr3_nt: TGTGCCAGCAGCTCCCCCAGGGGGCTTGAGACCCAGTACTTC
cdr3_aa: CASSSPRGLETQYF

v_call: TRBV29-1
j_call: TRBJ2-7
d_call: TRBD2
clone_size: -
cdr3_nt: TGCAGCGTTCTCGGGAGGGACTCCTACGAGCAGTACTTC
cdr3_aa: CSVLGRDSYEQYF

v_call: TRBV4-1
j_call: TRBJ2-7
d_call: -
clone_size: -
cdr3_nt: TGCGCCAGCAGCCAAACCACCTCGGGACGTTCCTACGAGCAGTACTTC
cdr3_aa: CASSQTTSGRSYEQYF

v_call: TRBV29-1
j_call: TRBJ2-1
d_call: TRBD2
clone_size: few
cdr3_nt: TGCAGCGCAGGGACTACCCTTTACAATGAGCAGTTCTTC
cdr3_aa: CSAGTTLYNEQFF